This T cell receptor (beta chain) was recovered during a study of response to subunit inactivated influenza vaccine. From the RT-PCR reads, TCRdb called clonotypes with MiXCR, one entry per CDR3 protein. The sample comprises roughly 700,000 distinct CDR3 sequences, 15% to 19% of which are singletons, and around 10% rests with the top ten. This clonotype was seen ten or more times. Its antigen is not known. Study outcomes and limitations: New T cells are recruited in small numbers by each seasonal influenza vaccination, according to the authors' suggestion.

Sequenced material: PBMCs from blood, taken 11 to 12 days after vaccination. This TCR was sampled from a man aged 45 to 65 who received an inactivated influenza vaccine.

The CDR3 is CASSPVYGGSSYNEQFF. CDR3 bases: TGTGCCAGCAGTCCCGTCTACGGTGGGAGCTCCTACAATGAGCAGTTCTTC. The V and J genes are TRBV6-2 or TRBV6-3 and TRBJ2-1; D is possibly TRBD2 (5 bases). V lost 5 bases, J lost 0 bases, and 17 bases lay in between. The CDR3 consists of 17 residues. Germline CDR1 reads MNHEY; CDR2 reads SVGEGT.